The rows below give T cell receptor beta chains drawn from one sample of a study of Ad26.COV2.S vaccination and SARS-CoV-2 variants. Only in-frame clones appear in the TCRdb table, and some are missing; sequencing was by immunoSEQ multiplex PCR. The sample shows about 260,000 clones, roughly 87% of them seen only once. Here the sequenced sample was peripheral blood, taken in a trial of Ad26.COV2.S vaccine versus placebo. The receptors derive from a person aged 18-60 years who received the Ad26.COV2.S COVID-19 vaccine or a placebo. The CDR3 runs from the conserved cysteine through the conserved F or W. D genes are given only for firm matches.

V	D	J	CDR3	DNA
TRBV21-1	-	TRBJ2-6	CASSKVLKGAEPNVLTF	TGTGCCAGCAGCAAAGTCTTGAAGGGGGCAGAACCCAACGTCCTGACTTTC
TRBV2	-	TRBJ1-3	CASSVSGISGAGNTIYF	TGTGCCAGCAGTGTAAGCGGCATATCGGGTGCTGGAAACACCATATATTTT
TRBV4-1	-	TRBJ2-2	CASSQDEFQPTGELFF	TGCGCCAGCAGCCAAGATGAATTCCAACCTACCGGGGAGCTGTTTTTT
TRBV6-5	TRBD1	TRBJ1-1	CASSYSRTGSVLRAFF	TGTGCCAGCAGTTACTCCCGGACAGGGTCGGTGCTGCGAGCTTTCTTT
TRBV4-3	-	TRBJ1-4	CASSQVFGTDDEKLFF	TGCGCCAGCAGCCAAGTATTCGGGACCGACGATGAAAAACTGTTTTTT
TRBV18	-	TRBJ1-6	CASSPRSPLDQLDNSPLHF	TGTGCCAGCTCACCAAGATCACCGCTCGACCAGCTTGATAATTCACCCCTCCACTTT
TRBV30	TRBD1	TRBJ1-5	CAWRAPLRDRVGNQPQHF	TGTGCCTGGAGAGCCCCTCTAAGAGACAGGGTTGGGAATCAGCCCCAGCATTTT
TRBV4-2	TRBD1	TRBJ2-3	CASSPQKGQGADTQYF	TGTGCCAGCAGCCCCCAAAAGGGACAGGGGGCGGATACGCAGTATTTT
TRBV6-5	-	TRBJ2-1	CASSYSLREQFF	TGTGCCAGCAGTTACTCGCTGCGCGAGCAGTTCTTC
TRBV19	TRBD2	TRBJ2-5	CASSPSGGKRIRETQYF	TGTGCCAGTTCGCCTAGCGGGGGGAAAAGGATTCGAGAGACCCAGTACTTC
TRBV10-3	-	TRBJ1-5	CAISESGPNQPQHF	TGTGCCATCAGTGAGTCAGGACCGAATCAGCCCCAGCATTTT
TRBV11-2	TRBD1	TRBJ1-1	CASSLGQGVGTEAFF	TGTGCCAGCAGCTTAGGGCAGGGGGTGGGCACTGAAGCTTTCTTT
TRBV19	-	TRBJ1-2	CASSRRDNYGYTF	TGTGCCAGTTCCAGAAGGGACAACTATGGCTACACCTTC
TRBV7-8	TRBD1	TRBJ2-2	CASHRGNTGELFF	TGTGCCAGCCACAGGGGGAACACCGGGGAGCTGTTTTTT
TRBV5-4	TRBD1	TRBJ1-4	CASSLGEDRGRRKLFF	TGTGCCAGCAGCTTGGGGGAGGACAGGGGGCGTAGAAAACTGTTTTTT
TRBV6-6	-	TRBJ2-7	CASSYGWVGEQYF	TGTGCCAGCAGTTACGGATGGGTTGGGGAGCAGTACTTC